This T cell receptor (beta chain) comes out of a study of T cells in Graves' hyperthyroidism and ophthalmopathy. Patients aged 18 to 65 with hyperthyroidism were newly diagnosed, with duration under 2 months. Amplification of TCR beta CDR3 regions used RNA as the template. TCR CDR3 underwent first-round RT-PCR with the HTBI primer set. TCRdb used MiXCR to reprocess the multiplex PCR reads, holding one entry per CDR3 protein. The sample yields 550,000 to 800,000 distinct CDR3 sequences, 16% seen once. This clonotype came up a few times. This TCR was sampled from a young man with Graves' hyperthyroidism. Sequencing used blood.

The CDR3 DNA reads TGTGCTAGTGGGAGGGGCGAACGGGGCAATCAGCCCCAGCATTTT. It encodes CASGRGERGNQPQHF. The chain couples TRBV12-5 to TRBJ1-5; D might be TRBD1 (5 bases). There are 15 residues in the CDR3. Trimming pared 6 bases from V and 2 bases from J, leaving 14 bases between. Germline V lookup: CDR1 LGHNT, CDR2 FRNRAP.